Included here is one T cell receptor (beta chain) sequence, with context. In the authors' methods: Amplifying reference gene primers gave estimates of nucleated cell counts. Clones were read by immunoSEQ multiplex PCR, and TCRdb kept only the in-frame ones, dropping some. The DNA was the basis for D and trimming; V, J and clone size are from that table. The data show 200,000 to 300,000 clones, around 82% seen once. The V gene lost 4 bases and the J gene lost 5 bases, with 17 bases spanning the gap. This CDR3 is built from 14 residues. Looked up from germline, CDR1 is GTSNPN and CDR2 is SVGIG (reference sequence). These data belong to a study of blood T cell repertoires in COVID-19. Study at large: The cDNA or gDNA used as material had been derived from T cells, B-cell-depleted T cells, or PBMCs.

Participants reported their clinical history, and cohort assignment relied on those reports. Individuals in the exposed group had encountered a COVID-19 case within 2 weeks preceding study entry. This rearrangement joins TRBV30 to TRBJ1-1; possibly TRBD1 for D (5 bases). The material sequenced was PBMCs or T cells enriched from blood (not recorded which). The TCR originated in a middle-aged woman who had been exposed to COVID-19. CDR3 sequence reads: CAWTHQRGGTEAFF. The CDR3 nucleotides read TGTGCCTGGACCCACCAAAGGGGAGGGACTGAAGCTTTCTTT.